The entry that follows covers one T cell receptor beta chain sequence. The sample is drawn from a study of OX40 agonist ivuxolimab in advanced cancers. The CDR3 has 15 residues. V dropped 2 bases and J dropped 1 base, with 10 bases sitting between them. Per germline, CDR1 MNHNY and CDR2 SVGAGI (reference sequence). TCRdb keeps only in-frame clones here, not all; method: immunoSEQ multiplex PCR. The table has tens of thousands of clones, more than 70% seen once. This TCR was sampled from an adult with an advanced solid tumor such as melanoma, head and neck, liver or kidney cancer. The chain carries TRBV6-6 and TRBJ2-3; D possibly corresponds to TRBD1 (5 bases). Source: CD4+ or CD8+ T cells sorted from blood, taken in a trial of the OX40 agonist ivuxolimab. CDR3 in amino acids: CASSYRGLGTDTQYF. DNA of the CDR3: TGTGCCAGCAGTTACAGGGGATTGGGCACAGATACGCAGTATTTT.